These T cell receptor beta chains were read from a single sample in a study of T cells in Graves' hyperthyroidism and ophthalmopathy. TCRdb recomputed calls from the multiplex PCR reads with MiXCR, one row per CDR3 protein. Here the sample spans 450,000 to 550,000 distinct CDR3 sequences, around 22% being singletons. The sequencing sample was made of blood. The receptors come from a woman younger than 45 with Graves' ophthalmopathy. Each CDR3 is given with its conserved first and last residue. The D gene is left open where the match is weak. Only some rows state a clone size, as once, few, many or a class for expanded clones.

j_call v_call clone_size d_call cdr3_nt cdr3_aa
TRBJ1-5 TRBV6-1 many . TGTGCCAGCTCAGGGCGTGACAATCAGCCCCAGCATTTT CASSGRDNQPQHF
TRBJ2-7 TRBV3-1 few . TGTGCCAGCAGCCAAGTAGGTTGGGACGAGCAGTACTTC CASSQVGWDEQYF
TRBJ2-5 TRBV7-2 many . TGTGCCAGCAGCTTAGATGGGGGTGTAGTGGAGACCCAGTACTTC CASSLDGGVVETQYF
TRBJ1-5 TRBV19 many . TGTGCCAGTACCTCTCGTGGGCCCCAGCATTTT CASTSRGPQHF
TRBJ1-5 TRBV7-2 . . TGTGCCAGCAGCCCCCCCGGGGTGAGCAATCAGCCCCAGCATTTT CASSPPGVSNQPQHF
TRBJ2-6 TRBV19 many . TGTGCCAGTAGTATAGCCGGGGCAGGGGAGTCTGGGGCCAACGTCCTGACTTTC CASSIAGAGESGANVLTF
TRBJ1-1 TRBV12-3/TRBV12-4 . . TGTGCCAGCAGTTTACCCACAGGGACGTGGACTGAAGCTTTCTTT CASSLPTGTWTEAFF
TRBJ2-2 TRBV11-2 many . TGTGCCAGCAAAAGCCTCCGGGGCGGGACTCGACGGACCGGGGAGCTGTTTTTT CASKSLRGGTRRTGELFF
TRBJ1-5 TRBV12-3/TRBV12-4 . . TGTGCCAGCAGCCTTACAGGGATCGGCAATCAGCCCCAGCATTTT CASSLTGIGNQPQHF
TRBJ2-5 TRBV28 many TRBD1 TGTGCCAGCAGTTTATACAGGGGGATCGGAGAGACCCAGTACTTC CASSLYRGIGETQYF
TRBJ1-2 TRBV12-3/TRBV12-4 many . TGTGCCAGCAGTTTAAATGTGCGGGTAAACTATGGCTACACCTTC CASSLNVRVNYGYTF